Each of the 18 T cell receptor beta chains below was sequenced from the same sample in a study of regulatory T cells in long-lasting Graves disease. Time point reported: persistent/refractory GD, antithyroid drugs over 5 years with positive TRAb. PBMC-extracted RNA yielded the TCR library. Libraries of TCR beta came from iRepertoire HTBI primers plus Arm-PCR of CDR3 regions. Each CDR3 protein is one row after TCRdb ran MiXCR on the multiplex PCR reads. The sample has 400,000 to 600,000 distinct CDR3 sequences; under 25% are singletons. Sample: peripheral blood mononuclear cells (PBMCs), taken when the disease was refractory, from a patient treated with antithyroid drugs. All receptors derive from a female donor with Graves disease.

The sample holds a few counts of this clonotype. A read error likely explains this, since a far larger clone differs by one base. The chain carries TRBV7-8 and TRBJ1-1, with D possibly TRBD1 on 6 matching bases. CDR3 size: 13 residues. Germline loops: CDR1 SGHVS, CDR2 FQNEAQ. V lost 0 bases, J lost 6 bases, and 8 bases lay in between. In nucleotides, the CDR3 is TGTGCCAGCAGCTTAGCGGGGACACCTGAAGCTTTCTTT. Translated, it gives CASSLAGTPEAFF.

This clonotype has ten or more counts. This chain joins TRBV2 and TRBJ1-4; D uncertain. V shed 1 base and J shed 12 bases, with 12 bases lying between them. The CDR3 loop spans 13 amino acids. Germline V gives CDR1 SNHLY, CDR2 FYNNEI. CDR3 region: CASSEDEVGELFF. The CDR3 DNA is TGTGCCAGCAGTGAAGACGAGGTCGGGGAACTGTTTTTT.

This clonotype was detected many times. The chain employs TRBV20-1 and TRBJ2-5, with TRBD1 matching over 9 bases. Trimming cost V 5 bases and J 1 base; bases outside gene matches: 8. Germline CDR1 and CDR2: DFQATT and SNEGSKA (reference sequence). The CDR3 has 15 residues. The CDR3 sequence is CSAYGQGTGQETQYF. The CDR3 DNA is TGCAGTGCTTACGGACAGGGGACGGGCCAAGAGACCCAGTACTTC.

Concerning this clonotype: The junction differs from germline at one of its ends, possibly a read error. This chain joins TRBV3-1 and TRBJ2-2; perhaps TRBD2 as D (5 bases). The CDR3 sequence is 14 residues long. Germline values: CDR1 LGHDT, CDR2 YNNKEL (reference sequence). The CDR3 sequence is CASSQDLATGEPFF. The CDR3 DNA reads TGTGCCAGCAGCCAAGATCTGGCCACCGGGGAGCCGTTTTTT.

The chain couples TRBV24-1 to TRBJ2-5, with 7 bases that match TRBD1. The V gene end was trimmed by 3 bases and the J gene end by 0 bases; junction bases not matched to a gene: 6. CDR1 and CDR2 (germline): KGHDR, SFDVKD. The CDR3 loop spans 16 amino acids. Here the CDR3 reads CATSDGTAMYQETQYF. CDR3 DNA sequence: TGTGCCACCAGTGATGGGACAGCAATGTACCAAGAGACCCAGTACTTC.

The chain uses TRBV20-1 and TRBJ2-1; 11 bases align to TRBD2. CDR3 length: 16 residues. J was trimmed by 2 bases and V by 0 bases; bases with no gene match: 3. The V gene's germline CDR1 is DFQATT and CDR2 SNEGSKA (reference sequence). DNA of the CDR3: TGCAGTGCTAGAGATATAGCGGGGGGGCCCTACAATGAGCAGTTCTTC. Translation: CSARDIAGGPYNEQFF.

This clonotype was counted a few times. The gene calls are TRBV3-1 and TRBJ1-3; D remains ambiguous. Trimming cost V 1 base and J 3 bases, with 7 bases left between them. Germline CDR1 reads LGHDT; CDR2 reads YNNKEL (reference sequence). CDR3 length: 14 residues. The CDR3 loop reads CASSQGVGGNTIYF. As DNA, the CDR3 is TGTGCCAGCAGCCAAGGGGTCGGTGGAAACACCATATATTTT.

The rearrangement uses TRBV15 and TRBJ1-2; the D gene is possibly TRBD1 (6 bases). Deletions cut 0 bases from V and 5 bases from J, with 13 bases between. The germline gives CDR1 LNHNV, CDR2 YYDKDF (reference sequence). The CDR3 is 15 amino acids. DNA of the CDR3: TGTGCCACCAGCAGAGATGTCGGACAGTGGTATGGCTACACCTTC. Translating gives CATSRDVGQWYGYTF.

This clonotype has a count of ten or more. This chain links TRBV28 with TRBJ2-7; 8 nucleotides match TRBD2. This CDR3 region has 14 residues. Germline V CDR1 and CDR2: MDHEN, SYDVKM. J lost 6 bases, V lost 6 bases, and 10 bases had no gene match. CDR3 region: CASRNPAGVPEQYF. CDR3 DNA: TGTGCCAGCAGGAACCCAGCGGGAGTCCCCGAGCAGTACTTC.

This clonotype occurred many times. This rearrangement joins TRBV27 to TRBJ1-6; D gene unclear. The CDR3 is made up of 15 amino acids. V was pared by 4 bases and J by 5 bases, with 12 bases between. Per the germline V gene, CDR1 is MNHEY and CDR2 is SMNVEV (reference sequence). CDR3 in DNA: TGTGCCAGCAGTTGGATGGATCCTGATAATTCACCCCTCCACTTT. This sequence encodes CASSWMDPDNSPLHF.

This clonotype turned up a few times. The V gene is TRBV20-1, the J gene TRBJ1-1; D is possibly TRBD1 (5 bases). Germline CDR1 is DFQATT and CDR2 is SNEGSKA (reference sequence). This CDR3 spans 15 amino acids. Trimming pared 1 base from V and 1 base from J, leaving 13 bases between. CDR3 sequence (DNA): TGCAGTGCTAGAGCATCTTGGGGCACGAACACTGAAGCTTTCTTT. This translates into CSARASWGTNTEAFF.

V usage is TRBV28 and J usage is TRBJ2-1; 7 nucleotides agree with TRBD1. The CDR3 has 16 residues. Looked up from germline, CDR1 is MDHEN and CDR2 is SYDVKM. V shed 2 bases, J shed 5 bases, and the junction held 9 bases outside the gene matches. DNA for the CDR3: TGTGCCAGCAGTTTACCTGGGACAGTATCACACAATGAGCAGTTCTTC. It specifies CASSLPGTVSHNEQFF. Full variable domain (rest looked up from reference TRBV28 and TRBJ2-1): DVKVTQSSRYLVKRTGEKVFLECVQDMDHENMFWYRQDPGLGLRLIYFSYDVKMKEKGDIPEGYSVSREKKERFSLILESASTNQTSMYLCASSLPGTVSHNEQFFGPGTRLTVL.

This clonotype came up many times. J is TRBJ2-5 and V is TRBV6-2 or TRBV6-3; TRBD2 is a possible D gene (7 bases). Trimming took off 0 bases at V and 4 bases at J, with 15 bases between the two ends. Germline CDR1 is MNHEY and CDR2 is SVGEGT. CDR3 length equals 16 residues. CDR3 protein: CASSYSPGGTGETQYF. Here the CDR3 DNA reads TGTGCCAGCAGTTACTCACCGGGGGGCACGGGAGAGACCCAGTACTTC.

V and J are TRBV7-9 and TRBJ2-6; TRBD2 is a possible D gene (6 bases). V was cut by 8 bases and J by 0 bases, with 20 bases left in between. Germline CDR1 and CDR2: SEHNR and FQNEAQ (reference sequence). This CDR3 contains 18 residues. CDR3 residues: CASALKWEVTSGANVLTF. The CDR3, as DNA: TGTGCCAGCGCCCTTAAGTGGGAGGTTACCTCTGGGGCCAACGTCCTGACTTTC.

This clonotype turned up a few times. This sequence joins TRBV19 and TRBJ1-6; D might be TRBD1 (6 bases). The CDR3 has 15 amino acids. Germline V gene data show CDR1 as LNHDA and CDR2 as SQIVND (reference sequence). Trimming removed 5 bases at V and 3 bases at J, with 11 bases between. CDR3 in amino acids: CASSRQGIYNSPLHF. In DNA form, the CDR3 reads TGTGCCAGTAGTCGGCAGGGGATCTATAATTCACCCCTCCACTTT.

The rearrangement uses TRBV4-1 and TRBJ2-2, with D unresolved. Between the trimmed V and J ends, which lost 1 base and 6 bases, there was a span of 9 bases. The CDR3 contains 14 residues. Germline V gene sequence: CDR1 MGHRA, CDR2 YSYEKL. The DNA for the CDR3 is TGCGCCAGCAGCCAAGTGCTAGAACCCGGGGAGCTGTTTTTT. This encodes CASSQVLEPGELFF.

This clonotype was counted at least ten times. The chain is built from TRBV27 and TRBJ1-6, with unresolved D. V dropped 4 bases and J dropped 14 bases, with 15 bases sitting between them. Germline V gene sequence: CDR1 MNHEY, CDR2 SMNVEV (reference sequence). CDR3 length: 13 residues. The CDR3 DNA sequence: TGTGCCAGCAGTTATCAGGAGCCCTTCACCCTCCACTTT. Translating it yields CASSYQEPFTLHF.

This clonotype was counted ten times or more. V is TRBV7-2 and J is TRBJ1-2; D not certain. Germline CDR1 reads SGHTA; CDR2 reads FQGNSA. CDR3 length: 11 amino acids. Deletions cut 6 bases from V and 5 bases from J, with 7 bases between. The CDR3 sequence is CASREVYGYTF. The CDR3, as DNA: TGTGCCAGCAGGGAAGTTTATGGCTACACCTTC.